These 19 T cell receptor beta chains came from one sample sequenced in a study of blood T cell repertoires in COVID-19. Produced via immunoSEQ multiplex PCR; TCRdb's table is partial and in-frame only. The sample holds 200,000 to 250,000 clones; about 79% are singletons and the top ten take approximately 3.1%. The sample was PBMCs or T cells enriched from blood (not recorded which). These receptors came from a woman aged 60-70 years who had recovered from COVID-19.

The table lists this clone with a count of one. The chain joins TRBV3-1 (or the pseudogene TRBV3-2) to TRBJ2-1; D gene unclear. The CDR3 has 16 amino acids. Germline V gene data show CDR1 as LGHDT and CDR2 as YNNKEL (reference sequence). The V gene lost 0 bases and the J gene lost 3 bases, with 12 bases spanning the gap. CDR3 residues: CASSQDRLVFYNEQFF. The CDR3, as DNA: TGTGCCAGCAGCCAAGATCGACTCGTATTCTACAATGAGCAGTTCTTC.

There are a few counts of this clone. The chain carries TRBV19 and TRBJ1-5; 7 bases align to TRBD1. This CDR3 contains 15 residues. In germline, CDR1 is LNHDA, CDR2 SQIVND (reference sequence). J lost 2 bases, V lost 6 bases, and 7 bases had no gene match. This CDR3 is CASSRQGTGNQPQHF. CDR3 nucleotide sequence: TGTGCCAGTAGCCGACAGGGTACGGGCAATCAGCCCCAGCATTTT.

The chain recombines TRBV27 with TRBJ1-2; D remains unclear. CDR1 and CDR2 (germline): MNHEY, SMNVEV (reference sequence). Deletions cut 0 bases from V and 7 bases from J, with 12 bases between. This CDR3 contains 14 residues. CDR3 loop: CASSLSPGGVGYTF. Written as DNA, the CDR3 is TGTGCCAGCAGTTTATCACCGGGTGGAGTTGGCTACACCTTC.

This chain connects TRBV7-2 to TRBJ1-5; TRBD1 might be the D (5 bases). The CDR3 extends over 15 amino acids. Germline V gives CDR1 SGHTA, CDR2 FQGNSA. V gave up 1 base and J gave up 5 bases, with 12 bases separating them. For the CDR3, the DNA is TGTGCCAGCAGCTTAGACAGGTCCTCACATCAGCCCCAGCATTTT. Translation gives CASSLDRSSHQPQHF.

The genes are TRBV19 and TRBJ2-7, with a weak D call TRBD2 (5 bases). The CDR3 spans 13 residues. Looked up from germline, CDR1 is LNHDA and CDR2 is SQIVND (reference sequence). Trimming removed 1 base at V and 6 bases at J, with 10 bases between. The DNA of the CDR3 is TGTGCCAGTAGTATAGGTGAGGGTTTCGAGCAGTACTTC. This gives the protein CASSIGEGFEQYF.

The rearrangement joins TRBV19 to TRBJ1-1; possible D gene TRBD1, 5 bases. This CDR3 spans 12 amino acids. V was trimmed by 11 bases and J by 8 bases, leaving 18 bases between them. CDR1 and CDR2 from the germline V gene are LNHDA and SQIVND (reference sequence). The CDR3 sequence: CASRWGGEEAFF. The CDR3 DNA reads as TGTGCCTCCAGATGGGGGGGGGAGGAAGCTTTCTTT. Combining the CDR3 with reference TRBV19 and TRBJ1-1 gives the whole variable domain DGGITQSPKYLFRKEGQNVTLSCEQNLNHDAMYWYRQDPGQGLRLIYYSQIVNDFQKGDIAEGYSVSREKKESFPLTVTSAQKNPTAFYLCASRWGGEEAFFGQGTRLTVV.

This chain links TRBV5-1 with TRBJ2-2; 8 bases are a match to TRBD1. CDR3 length: 14 amino acids. After removal of 6 bases from V and 5 bases from J, the junction contained 6 bases not matched to a gene. Looked up from germline, CDR1 is SGHRS and CDR2 is YFSETQ. The CDR3 spells CASTGDRWTGELFF. The CDR3 DNA reads as TGCGCCAGCACCGGGGACAGGTGGACCGGGGAGCTGTTTTTT.

This sequence joins TRBV7-9 and TRBJ1-2, with 9 bases matching TRBD1. V lost 7 bases to trimming and J lost 6 bases; unmatched junction nucleotides: 6. Germline V gene data show CDR1 as SEHNR and CDR2 as FQNEAQ (reference sequence). This CDR3 comprises 13 residues. The DNA for the CDR3 is TGTGCCAGCATCGGGACAGGGAACCATGGCTACACCTTC. Amino acids: CASIGTGNHGYTF.

The rearrangement links TRBV9 to TRBJ1-4; 8 nucleotides align to TRBD1. V lost 4 bases, J lost 4 bases, and 6 bases stayed unmatched. Per the germline V gene, CDR1 is SGDLS and CDR2 is YYNGEE. The CDR3 covers 15 residues. CDR3 nucleotides: TGTGCCAGCAGCCCCGGGACAGGAGTTAATGAAAAACTGTTTTTT. It translates to CASSPGTGVNEKLFF.

This chain uses TRBV5-1 with TRBJ2-7; 8 bases align to TRBD2. V shed 2 bases and J 2 bases; nucleotides not matched to a gene: 15. Per the germline V gene, CDR1 is SGHRS and CDR2 is YFSETQ. This CDR3 has 18 amino acids. The CDR3 DNA follows: TGCGCCAGCAGCTTTCTTGGGATTTCGGGTAGCGGGACCTACGAGCAGTACTTC. The encoded protein is CASSFLGISGSGTYEQYF. Supplemented by reference TRBV5-1 and TRBJ2-7, the full variable domain reads KAGVTQTPRYLIKTRGQQVTLSCSPISGHRSVSWYQQTPGQGLQFLFEYFSETQRNKGNFPGRFSGRQFSNSRSEMNVSTLELGDSALYLCASSFLGISGSGTYEQYFGPGTRLTVT.

The J gene is TRBJ2-2, the V gene TRBV6-5; 8 bases are shared with TRBD1. Germline V gene sequence: CDR1 MNHEY, CDR2 SVGAGI. V lost 5 bases and J lost 0; bases outside the gene matches: 2. This CDR3 region has 15 residues. Written as DNA, the CDR3 is TGTGCCAGCAGTAGGGGACAGGCGAACACCGGGGAGCTGTTTTTT. Encoded protein: CASSRGQANTGELFF.

This clone was seen only a few times. This chain joins TRBV29-1 and TRBJ2-7; D perhaps matches TRBD1 (6 bases). V shed 4 bases and J shed 1 base, with 14 bases lying between them. The CDR3 has 14 amino acids. CDR1 and CDR2 from the germline V gene are SQVTM and ANQGSEA. CDR3 residues: CSVVGGRMSYEQYF. The CDR3, as DNA: TGCAGCGTTGTAGGGGGAAGAATGTCCTACGAGCAGTACTTC.

This rearrangement joins TRBV6-5 to TRBJ2-5; TRBD1 aligns across 7 bases. Germline loops: CDR1 MNHEY, CDR2 SVGAGI. CDR3 length: 14 residues. Trimming removed 0 bases from V and 5 bases from J; junction bases left unmatched: 3. As DNA, the CDR3 is TGTGCCAGCAGTTACTCGAACAGGGGCGAGACCCAGTACTTC. This translates into CASSYSNRGETQYF.

The chain's CDR3 is CASSLVGGAGIGTQYF. The CDR3 bases are TGTGCCAGCAGCTTAGTAGGGGGGGCAGGCATTGGGACCCAGTACTTC. The chain employs TRBV7-2 and TRBJ2-5; possibly TRBD2 for D (7 bases). Trimming left V 1 base short and J 7 bases short, with 19 bases between. Germline assignment: CDR1 SGHTA and CDR2 FQGNSA. The CDR3 is 16 residues long. The full variable domain, in which reference TRBV7-2 and TRBJ2-5 provide the parts outside the CDR3, is GAGVSQSPSNKVTEKGKDVELRCDPISGHTALYWYRQSLGQGLEFLIYFQGNSAPDKSGLPSDRFSAERTGGSVSTLTIQRTQQEDSAVYLCASSLVGGAGIGTQYFGPGTRLLVL.

The genes are TRBV7-2 and TRBJ2-4, with D perhaps TRBD1 (6 bases). This CDR3 is built from 15 residues. Germline lookup yields CDR1 SGHTA and CDR2 FQGNSA. V lost 0 bases to trimming and J lost 2 bases, with 8 bases between them. The CDR3 DNA reads as TGTGCCAGCAGCTTAGCGCAGGGGCCCAAAAACATTCAGTACTTC. Its protein product is CASSLAQGPKNIQYF.

The gene calls are TRBV6-5 and TRBJ2-3; D perhaps matches TRBD1 (6 bases). The CDR3 totals 14 residues. From germline, CDR1 is MNHEY and CDR2 SVGAGI. The germline V and J ends were trimmed by 5 bases and 4 bases, with 13 bases remaining between them. The CDR3 loop is CASSKDSWADTQYF. As DNA, the CDR3 is TGTGCCAGCAGTAAGGACAGTTGGGCAGATACGCAGTATTTT.

This clone was detected once. This chain connects TRBV4-2 to TRBJ1-2; D remains ambiguous. Germline values: CDR1 LGHNA, CDR2 YNFKEQ. The length of the CDR3 is 14 residues. With 0 bases removed from V and 8 bases from J, the gap between germline ends came to 13 bases. This chain's CDR3 is CASSQDFDNRGYTF. Written as DNA, the CDR3 is TGTGCCAGCAGCCAAGATTTCGATAACCGGGGCTACACCTTC.

Of note for this clone: The sample has other DNA sequences that encode this CDR3 too. V is TRBV27 and J is TRBJ1-2, with a possible D match to TRBD1 (5 bases). Germline lookup yields CDR1 MNHEY and CDR2 SMNVEV (reference sequence). The CDR3 has 13 residues. Trimming removed 2 bases from V and 2 bases from J, with 6 bases in between. CDR3 DNA sequence: TGTGCCAGCAGTTTAGACAGAAACTATGGCTACACCTTC. Protein product: CASSLDRNYGYTF.

The chain is built from TRBV19 and TRBJ1-2; D is undetermined. The germline V and J ends were trimmed by 3 bases and 7 bases, with 12 bases remaining between them. CDR1 and CDR2 (germline): LNHDA, SQIVND (reference sequence). This CDR3 has 13 amino acids. In DNA form, the CDR3 reads TGTGCCAGTAGTATGATGGGTCTAGGTGGCTACACCTTC. Encoded protein: CASSMMGLGGYTF.